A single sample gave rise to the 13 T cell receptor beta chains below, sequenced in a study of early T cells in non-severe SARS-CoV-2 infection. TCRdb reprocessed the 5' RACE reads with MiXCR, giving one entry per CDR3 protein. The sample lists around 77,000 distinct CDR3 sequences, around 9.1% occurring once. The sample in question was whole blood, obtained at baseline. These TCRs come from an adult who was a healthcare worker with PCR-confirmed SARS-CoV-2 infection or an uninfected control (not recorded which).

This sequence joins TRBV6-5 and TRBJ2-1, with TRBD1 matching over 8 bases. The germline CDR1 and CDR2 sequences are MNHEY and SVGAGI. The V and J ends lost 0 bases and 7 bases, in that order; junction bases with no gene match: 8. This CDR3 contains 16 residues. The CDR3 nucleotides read TGTGCCAGCAGTTACTCGATAGGAGACAGGGGTAATGAGCAGTTCTTC. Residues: CASSYSIGDRGNEQFF.

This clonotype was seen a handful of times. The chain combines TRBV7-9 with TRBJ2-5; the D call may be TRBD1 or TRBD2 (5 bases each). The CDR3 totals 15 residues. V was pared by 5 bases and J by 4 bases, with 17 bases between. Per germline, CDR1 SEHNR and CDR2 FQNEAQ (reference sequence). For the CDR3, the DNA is TGTGCCAGCAGCGACCGGGACCAAAAGCGAGAGACCCAGTACTTC. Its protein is CASSDRDQKRETQYF.

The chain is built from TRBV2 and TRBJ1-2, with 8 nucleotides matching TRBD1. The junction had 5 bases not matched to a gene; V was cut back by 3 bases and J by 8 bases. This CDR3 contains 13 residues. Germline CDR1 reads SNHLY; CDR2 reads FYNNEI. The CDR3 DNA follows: TGTGCCAGCAGTGACAGGGGGCGAAGCGGCTACACCTTC. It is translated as CASSDRGRSGYTF.

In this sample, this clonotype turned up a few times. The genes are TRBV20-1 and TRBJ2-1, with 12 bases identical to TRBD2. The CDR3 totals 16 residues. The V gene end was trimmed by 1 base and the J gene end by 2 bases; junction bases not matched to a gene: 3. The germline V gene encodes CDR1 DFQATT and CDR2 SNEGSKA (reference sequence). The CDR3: CSARGLAGVAYNEQFF. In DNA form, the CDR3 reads TGCAGTGCTAGAGGACTAGCGGGGGTAGCCTACAATGAGCAGTTCTTC.

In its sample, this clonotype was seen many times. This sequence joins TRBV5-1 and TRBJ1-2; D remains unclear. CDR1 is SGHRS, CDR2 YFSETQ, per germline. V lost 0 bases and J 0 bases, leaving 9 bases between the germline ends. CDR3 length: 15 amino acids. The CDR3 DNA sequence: TGCGCCAGCAGCTTGGATGCCAATACTAACTATGGCTACACCTTC. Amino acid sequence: CASSLDANTNYGYTF.

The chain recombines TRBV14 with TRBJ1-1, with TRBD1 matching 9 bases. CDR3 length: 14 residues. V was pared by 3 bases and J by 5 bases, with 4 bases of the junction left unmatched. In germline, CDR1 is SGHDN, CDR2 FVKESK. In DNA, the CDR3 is TGTGCCAGCAGCCACGGGACAGGGCGAACTGAAGCTTTCTTT. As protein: CASSHGTGRTEAFF.

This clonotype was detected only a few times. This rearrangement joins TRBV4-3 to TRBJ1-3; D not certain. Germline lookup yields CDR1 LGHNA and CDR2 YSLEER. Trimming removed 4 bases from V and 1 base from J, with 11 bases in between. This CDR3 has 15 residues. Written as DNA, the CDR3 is TGCGCCAGCAGCCCAGGTCCTGCGTCTGGAAACACCATATATTTT. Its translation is CASSPGPASGNTIYF.

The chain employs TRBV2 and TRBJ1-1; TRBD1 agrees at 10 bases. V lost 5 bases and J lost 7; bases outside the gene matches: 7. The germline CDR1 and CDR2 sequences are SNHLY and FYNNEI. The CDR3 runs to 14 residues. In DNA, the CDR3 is TGTGCCAGCAGTTTGTCCGGGACAGGGGTTGAAGCTTTCTTT. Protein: CASSLSGTGVEAFF.

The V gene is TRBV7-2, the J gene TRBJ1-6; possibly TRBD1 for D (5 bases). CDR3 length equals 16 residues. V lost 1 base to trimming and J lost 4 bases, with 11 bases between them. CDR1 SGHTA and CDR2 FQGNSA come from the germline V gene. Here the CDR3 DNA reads TGTGCCAGCAGCTTAGAGGCGGGACCGTATAATTCACCCCTCCACTTT. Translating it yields CASSLEAGPYNSPLHF.

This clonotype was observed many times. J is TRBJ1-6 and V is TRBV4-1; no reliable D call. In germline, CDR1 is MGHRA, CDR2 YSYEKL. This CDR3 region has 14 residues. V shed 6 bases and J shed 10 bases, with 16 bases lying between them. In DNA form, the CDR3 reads TGCGCCAGCAGTGGAAGGACCGATCGATCACCCCTCCACTTT. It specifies CASSGRTDRSPLHF.

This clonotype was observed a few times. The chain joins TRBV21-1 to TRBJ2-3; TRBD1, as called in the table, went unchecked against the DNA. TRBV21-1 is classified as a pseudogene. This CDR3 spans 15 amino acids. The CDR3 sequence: CASSKTGQVPDTQYF. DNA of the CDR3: TGTGCCAGCAGCAAGACTGGACAGGTACCAGATACGCAGTATTTT.

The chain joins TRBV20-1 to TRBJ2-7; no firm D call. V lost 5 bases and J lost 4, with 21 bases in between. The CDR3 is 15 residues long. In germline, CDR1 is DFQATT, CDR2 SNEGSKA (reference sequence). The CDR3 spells CSAPSFDTSGYEQYF. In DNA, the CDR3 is TGCAGTGCTCCGTCCTTCGACACCTCCGGGTACGAGCAGTACTTC.

This CDR3 reads CASSLSRSSNEQFF. The CDR3 bases are TGTGCCAGCAGCTTGTCCAGGAGTAGTAATGAGCAGTTCTTC. The chain recombines TRBV7-3 with TRBJ2-1; D unresolved. This CDR3 comprises 14 residues. Looked up from germline, CDR1 is SGHTA and CDR2 is FQGTGA. Trimming cost V 3 bases and J 7 bases, with 13 bases left between them. Complete variable domain (other parts from reference TRBV7-3 and TRBJ2-1): GAGVSQTPSNKVTEKGKYVELRCDPISGHTALYWYRQSLGQGPEFLIYFQGTGAADDSGLPNDRFFAVRPEGSVSTLKIQRTERGDSAVYLCASSLSRSSNEQFFGPGTRLTVL.